This T cell receptor (beta chain) derives from a study of neurological immune-mediated disorders. Notes on this clonotype: Its antigen is currently unknown. A much larger clone is a single base away; this may be a read error.

There are 15 residues in the CDR3. CDR1 SGHRS and CDR2 YFSETQ come from the germline V gene. With V trimmed by 2 bases and J by 5 bases, 5 bases remained unmatched. With 10-nucleotide random UMIs, 5'RACE was used to make the cDNA. TCRdb re-analysed the 5' RACE reads in MiXCR, keeping a single row per CDR3 protein. This sample has 70,000 to 95,000 distinct CDR3 sequences; roughly an eighth occur once, and the top ten carry roughly 5%. Study-level points and caveats: The expanded clones of different subjects shared no CDR3 amino acid sequences (suggesting private repertoires in all groups).

Noted time point: longitudinal time-point 2. The clonotype originates from a female donor with HTLV-1-associated myelopathy (HAM/TSP). Specimen: PBMCs. The genes are TRBV5-1 and TRBJ2-3; 10 bases fit TRBD2. DNA of the CDR3: TGCGCCAGCAGCTTACTAGCGGGGACGGAAGATACGCAGTATTTT. It yields the protein CASSLLAGTEDTQYF.